These 15 T cell receptor beta chains share one sample of origin, sequenced in a study of human T cells and chemical hapten exposure. The time point: patch test 1, 2 weeks after DPC sensitization. As to treatment: therapeutic diphenylcyclopropenone sensitization with weekly scalp DPC. In TCRdb, the RACE reads were re-called with MiXCR into one record per CDR3 protein. The profile shows 180,000 or so distinct CDR3 sequences, about 14% of them singletons. Sequenced material: whole blood, taken in connection with sensitization to the hapten diphenylcyclopropenone (DPC). These receptors were taken from a woman between 25 and 40 years old with alopecia areata. Some clones in this sample may be carry-over from other donors' samples.

V and J are TRBV29-1 and TRBJ2-2, with 9 bases that match TRBD1. The CDR3 is 17 residues long. Unmatched junction bases numbered 10, after V lost 0 bases and J lost 5 bases. CDR1 and CDR2 from the germline V gene are SQVTM and ANQGSEA. The CDR3 here is CSVEDHSGTGLTGELFF. The CDR3 DNA is TGCAGCGTTGAAGATCATTCCGGGACAGGGTTGACCGGGGAGCTGTTTTTT.

The gene calls are TRBV7-3 and TRBJ1-6; D is unresolved. Per germline, CDR1 SGHTA and CDR2 FQGTGA. The V and J ends lost 0 bases and 15 bases respectively, with 12 bases between them. CDR3 length: 13 residues. The CDR3 DNA reads as TGTGCCAGCAGCTTAACTGAGGGCGCAGGCCTCCACTTT. Residues: CASSLTEGAGLHF.

For this clonotype: A much larger clonotype is one base distant, so this may be a read error. The chain recombines TRBV6-5 with TRBJ2-3; D is unresolved. Germline CDR1 is MNHEY and CDR2 is SVGAGI. The CDR3 contains 12 residues. CDR3 sequence (DNA): TGTGCCAGCAGTCCTACTGCAGATTCGCAGTATTTT. Translating it yields CASSPTADSQYF.

V gene TRBV7-8 combines with J gene TRBJ1-5; tentative D call: TRBD1 (5 bases). In germline, CDR1 is SGHVS, CDR2 FQNEAQ. There are 15 residues in the CDR3. The V end was cut by 7 bases, the J end by 0 bases, with 13 bases between. CDR3 in amino acids: CASIQGAGSNQPQHF. In nucleotides, the CDR3 is TGTGCCAGCATCCAGGGTGCGGGTAGCAATCAGCCCCAGCATTTT.

The chain joins TRBV6-5 to TRBJ1-2, with a possible D match to TRBD1 (5 bases). V lost 5 bases and J 4 bases, leaving 11 bases between the germline ends. Per the germline V gene, CDR1 is MNHEY and CDR2 is SVGAGI. The CDR3 extends over 13 amino acids. The CDR3 loop is CASSRGSIYGYTF. The CDR3 DNA sequence: TGTGCCAGCAGTAGGGGTTCGATCTATGGCTACACCTTC.

This clonotype came up many times. The chain uses TRBV12-3 or TRBV12-4 and TRBJ2-3, with D uncertain. V was trimmed by 6 bases and J by 2 bases, leaving 18 bases between them. The CDR3 runs to 16 residues. In DNA, the CDR3 is TGTGCCAGCAGCCCCCAAGGCCAGTTGATCACAGATACGCAGTATTTT. Its protein is CASSPQGQLITDTQYF.

CDR3 coding DNA: TGTGCCAGCTCACATACAGGGGATTTTAACTATGGCTACACCTTC. Protein sequence: CASSHTGDFNYGYTF. This chain uses TRBV18 with TRBJ1-2, with 7 bases aligning to TRBD1. This CDR3 is built from 15 residues. Germline loops: CDR1 KGHSH, CDR2 LQKENI. Trimming at V came to 4 bases and at J to 1 base, leaving 6 bases not matched to a gene.

V gene TRBV5-6 combines with J gene TRBJ2-2; TRBD2 matches 7 bases. The CDR3 is 16 residues long. Germline values: CDR1 SGHDT, CDR2 YYEEEE. V was clipped by 4 bases and J by 3 bases; unmatched bases: 9. The CDR3 is CASSRTRTFYTGELFF. In DNA, the CDR3 is TGTGCCAGCAGCAGGACTAGAACTTTTTACACCGGGGAGCTGTTTTTT.

Only a few counts were recorded for this clonotype. V and J are TRBV12-3 or TRBV12-4 and TRBJ1-4, with 8 nucleotides matching TRBD1. V lost 4 bases and J lost 0; bases outside the gene matches: 7. This CDR3 comprises 17 residues. In nucleotides, the CDR3 is TGTGCCAGCAGTTCGACAGGGGCCCTTGCAACTAATGAAAAACTGTTTTTT. Amino acid sequence: CASSSTGALATNEKLFF.

This clonotype came up a few times. V gene TRBV29-1 combines with J gene TRBJ2-7; 9 nucleotides line up with TRBD1. V gave up 6 bases and J gave up 6 bases; unmatched junction bases: 9. CDR1 SQVTM and CDR2 ANQGSEA come from the germline V gene. The CDR3 extends over 13 amino acids. CDR3 coding DNA: TGCAGCGTGGCACCGGGACAGGGATCCGAGCAGTACTTC. Its translation is CSVAPGQGSEQYF.

This clonotype was detected a few times. The chain recombines TRBV5-1 with TRBJ2-2, with D tentatively TRBD2 (5 bases). Trimming took 2 bases from V and 3 from J, leaving 8 bases between them. CDR1 and CDR2 (germline): SGHRS, YFSETQ. This CDR3 region has 14 residues. CDR3 protein: CASSLRGDTGELFF. In DNA, the CDR3 is TGCGCCAGCAGCTTACGGGGAGACACCGGGGAGCTGTTTTTT.

This rearrangement joins TRBV10-3 to TRBJ2-3; D possibly uses TRBD1 or TRBD2 (6 bases each). Trimming took off 6 bases at V and 6 bases at J, with 16 bases between the two ends. The CDR3 is made up of 14 amino acids. The germline CDR1 and CDR2 sequences are ENHRY and SYGVKD. CDR3 sequence reads: CAISRDSGVDTQYF. The CDR3 DNA sequence: TGTGCCATCAGCCGGGACTCAGGGGTGGATACGCAGTATTTT.

The chain joins TRBV9 to TRBJ2-1; 11 nucleotides match TRBD1. In germline, CDR1 is SGDLS, CDR2 YYNGEE. The CDR3 is 16 amino acids. V shed 2 bases, J shed 1 base, and the junction held 2 bases outside the gene matches. CDR3 residues: CASSVDRGHSYNEQFF. DNA of the CDR3: TGTGCCAGCAGCGTGGACAGGGGGCATTCCTACAATGAGCAGTTCTTC.

The chain uses TRBV19 and TRBJ2-1, with 10 bases fitting TRBD2. The CDR3 has 17 amino acids. With V trimmed by 4 bases and J by 6 bases, 12 bases remained unmatched. Germline assignment: CDR1 LNHDA and CDR2 SQIVND (reference sequence). The CDR3 sequence: CASSNPESGRASNEQFF. Written as DNA, the CDR3 is TGTGCCAGTAGTAACCCCGAAAGCGGGAGGGCCTCCAATGAGCAGTTCTTC.

This clonotype showed up many times. CDR3 in amino acids: CASSWTGRYEQYF. The CDR3 bases are TGTGCCAGCAGTTGGACAGGGAGGTACGAGCAGTACTTC. This chain connects TRBV28 to TRBJ2-7, with TRBD1 identical over 8 bases. The CDR3 loop spans 13 amino acids. Trimming at V came to 4 bases and at J to 4 bases, leaving 3 bases not matched to a gene. Germline V lookup: CDR1 MDHEN, CDR2 SYDVKM.